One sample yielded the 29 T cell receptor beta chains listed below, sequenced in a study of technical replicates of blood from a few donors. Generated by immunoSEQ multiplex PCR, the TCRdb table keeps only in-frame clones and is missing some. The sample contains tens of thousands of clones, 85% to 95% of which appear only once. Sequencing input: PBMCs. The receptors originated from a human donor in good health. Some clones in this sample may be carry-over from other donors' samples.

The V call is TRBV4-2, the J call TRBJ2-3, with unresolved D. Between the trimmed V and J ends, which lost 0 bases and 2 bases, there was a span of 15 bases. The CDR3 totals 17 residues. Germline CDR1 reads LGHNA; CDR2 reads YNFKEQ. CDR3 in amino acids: CASSQDLGSPFTDTQYF. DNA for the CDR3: TGTGCCAGCAGCCAAGATCTGGGCAGCCCCTTCACAGATACGCAGTATTTT.

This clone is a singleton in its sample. CDR3 nucleotides: TGTGCCAGCAGCCCTACTCACTCGTCCTACGAGCAGTACTTC. It specifies CASSPTHSSYEQYF. This chain uses TRBV5-4 with TRBJ2-7, with D unclear. Germline CDR1 is SGHNT and CDR2 is YYREEE (reference sequence). V shed 4 bases and J shed 1 base, with 12 bases lying between them. The CDR3 is 14 residues long. The full variable domain, completed using reference TRBV5-4 and TRBJ2-7, is ETGVTQSPTHLIKTRGQQVTLRCSSQSGHNTVSWYQQALGQGPQFIFQYYREEENGRGNFPPRFSGLQFPNYSSELNVNALELDDSALYLCASSPTHSSYEQYFGPGTRLTVT.

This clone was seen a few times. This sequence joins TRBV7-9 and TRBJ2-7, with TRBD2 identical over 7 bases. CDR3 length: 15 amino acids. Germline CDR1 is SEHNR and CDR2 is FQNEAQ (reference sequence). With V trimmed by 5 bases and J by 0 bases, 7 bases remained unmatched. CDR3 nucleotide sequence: TGTGCCAGCAGCGTCTCTAGCGGTCGCTCCTACGAGCAGTACTTC. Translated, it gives CASSVSSGRSYEQYF.

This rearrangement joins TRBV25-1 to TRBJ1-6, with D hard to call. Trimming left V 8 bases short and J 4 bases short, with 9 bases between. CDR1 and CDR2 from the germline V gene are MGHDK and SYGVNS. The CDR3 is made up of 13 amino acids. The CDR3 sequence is CASRGKYNSPLHF. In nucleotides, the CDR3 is TGTGCCAGCCGGGGTAAATATAATTCACCCCTCCACTTT.

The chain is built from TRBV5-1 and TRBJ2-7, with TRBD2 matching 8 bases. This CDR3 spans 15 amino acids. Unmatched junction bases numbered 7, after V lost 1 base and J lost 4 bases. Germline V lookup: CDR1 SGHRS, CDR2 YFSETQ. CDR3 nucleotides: TGCGCCAGCAGCTTGTCCAGCGGGAGTTTGTACGAGCAGTACTTC. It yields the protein CASSLSSGSLYEQYF.

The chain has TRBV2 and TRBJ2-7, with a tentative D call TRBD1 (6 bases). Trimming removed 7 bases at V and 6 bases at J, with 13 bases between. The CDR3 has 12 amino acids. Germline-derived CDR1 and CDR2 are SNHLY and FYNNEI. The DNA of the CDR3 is TGTGCCAGCATGGCAGGGGCCGTCGAGCAGTACTTC. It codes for CASMAGAVEQYF.

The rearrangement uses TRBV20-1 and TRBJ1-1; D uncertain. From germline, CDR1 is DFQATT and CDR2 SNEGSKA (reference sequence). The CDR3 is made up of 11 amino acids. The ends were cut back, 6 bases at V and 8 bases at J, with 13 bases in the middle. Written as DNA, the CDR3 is TGCAGTGCGGAAGACGCTAGGGAAGCTTTCTTT. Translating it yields CSAEDAREAFF.

Here the CDR3 DNA reads TGTGCCAGCACCTTCGGCACAGATACGCAGTATTTT. Amino acid sequence: CASTFGTDTQYF. The V and J genes are TRBV6-4 and TRBJ2-3; D is unclear. The germline V and J ends were trimmed by 7 bases and 1 base, with 6 bases remaining between them. This CDR3 comprises 12 residues. Germline V gives CDR1 MRHNA, CDR2 SNTAGT.

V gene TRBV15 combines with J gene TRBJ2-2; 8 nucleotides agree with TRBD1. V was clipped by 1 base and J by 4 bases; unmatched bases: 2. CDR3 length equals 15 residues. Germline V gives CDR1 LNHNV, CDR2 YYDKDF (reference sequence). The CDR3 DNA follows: TGTGCCACCAGCAGAGGCACAGGGGGCACCGGGGAGCTGTTTTTT. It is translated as CATSRGTGGTGELFF.

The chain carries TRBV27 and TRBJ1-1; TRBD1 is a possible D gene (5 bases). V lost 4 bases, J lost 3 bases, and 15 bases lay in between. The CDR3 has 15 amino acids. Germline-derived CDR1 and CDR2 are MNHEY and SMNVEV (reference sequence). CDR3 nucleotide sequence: TGTGCCAGCAGTTATACAGGTGGGGGGTACACTGAAGCTTTCTTT. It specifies CASSYTGGGYTEAFF.

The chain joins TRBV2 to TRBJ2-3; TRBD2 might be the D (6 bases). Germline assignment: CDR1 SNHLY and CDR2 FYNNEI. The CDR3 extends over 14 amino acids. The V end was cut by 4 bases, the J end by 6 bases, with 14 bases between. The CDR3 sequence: CASSGLDGSDTQYF. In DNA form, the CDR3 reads TGTGCCAGCAGTGGACTAGACGGCTCGGATACGCAGTATTTT.

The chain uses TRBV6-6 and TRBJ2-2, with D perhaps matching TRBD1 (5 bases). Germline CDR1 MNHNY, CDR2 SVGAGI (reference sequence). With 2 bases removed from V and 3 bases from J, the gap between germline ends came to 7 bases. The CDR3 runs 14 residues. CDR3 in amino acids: CASSYVRDTGELFF. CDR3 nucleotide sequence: TGTGCCAGCAGTTACGTCAGGGACACCGGGGAGCTGTTTTTT.

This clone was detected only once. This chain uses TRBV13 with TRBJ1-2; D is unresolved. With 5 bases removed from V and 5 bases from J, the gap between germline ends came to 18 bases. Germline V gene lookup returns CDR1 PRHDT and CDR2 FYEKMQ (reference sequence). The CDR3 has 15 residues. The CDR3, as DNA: TGTGCCAGCAGCCCCGGAGGATTCTTTGAGTATGGCTACACCTTC. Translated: CASSPGGFFEYGYTF.

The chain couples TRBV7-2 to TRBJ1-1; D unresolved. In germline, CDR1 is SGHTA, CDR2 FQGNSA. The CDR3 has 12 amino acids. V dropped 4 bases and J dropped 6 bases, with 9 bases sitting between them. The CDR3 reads CASSSQRPEAFF. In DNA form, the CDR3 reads TGTGCCAGCAGCTCCCAGCGCCCTGAAGCTTTCTTT. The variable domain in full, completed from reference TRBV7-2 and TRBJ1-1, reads GAGVSQSPSNKVTEKGKDVELRCDPISGHTALYWYRQSLGQGLEFLIYFQGNSAPDKSGLPSDRFSAERTGGSVSTLTIQRTQQEDSAVYLCASSSQRPEAFFGQGTRLTVV.

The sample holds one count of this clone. The CDR3 DNA is TGCGCCAGCAGCGAACAGGGAACTGAGCAGTTCTTC. It encodes CASSEQGTEQFF. The rearrangement uses TRBV5-1 and TRBJ2-1, with D possibly TRBD1 on 6 matching bases. This CDR3 is built from 12 residues. Germline V gene sequence: CDR1 SGHRS, CDR2 YFSETQ. V lost 4 bases to trimming and J lost 9 bases, with 11 bases between them.

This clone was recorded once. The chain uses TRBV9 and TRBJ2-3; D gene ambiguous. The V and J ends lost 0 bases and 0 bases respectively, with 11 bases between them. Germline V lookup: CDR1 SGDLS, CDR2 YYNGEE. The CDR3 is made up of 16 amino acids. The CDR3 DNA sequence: TGTGCCAGCAGCGTAGTGGGCAGGATGAGCACAGATACGCAGTATTTT. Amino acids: CASSVVGRMSTDTQYF.

The CDR3 sequence: CASRPGGPNTEAFF. In nucleotides, the CDR3 is TGTGCCAGCAGACCCGGCGGGCCCAACACTGAAGCTTTCTTT. The chain links TRBV7-9 to TRBJ1-1; D gene uncertain. The CDR3 consists of 14 residues. Germline V CDR1 and CDR2: SEHNR, FQNEAQ (reference sequence). Trimming stripped 6 bases from V and 2 bases from J, with 13 bases between.

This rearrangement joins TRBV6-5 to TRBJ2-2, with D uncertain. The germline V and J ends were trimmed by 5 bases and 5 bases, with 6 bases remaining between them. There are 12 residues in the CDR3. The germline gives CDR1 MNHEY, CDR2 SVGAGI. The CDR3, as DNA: TGTGCCAGCAGTCCCTCGACCGGGGAGCTGTTTTTT. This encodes CASSPSTGELFF.

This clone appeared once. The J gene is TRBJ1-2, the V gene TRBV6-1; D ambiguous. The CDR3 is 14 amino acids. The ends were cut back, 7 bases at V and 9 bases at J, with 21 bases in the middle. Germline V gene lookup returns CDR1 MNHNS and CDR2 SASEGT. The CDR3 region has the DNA TGTGCCAGCACGGAGGGTAACCTCCATTACAGCTACACCTTC. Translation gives CASTEGNLHYSYTF.

CDR3 DNA: TGTGCCAGCAGTCCTGCCCGGACAGATATCATGAACACTGAAGCTTTCTTT. It yields the protein CASSPARTDIMNTEAFF. The chain couples TRBV5-5 to TRBJ1-1; D might be TRBD1 (6 bases). The CDR3 contains 17 residues. The germline gives CDR1 SGHKS, CDR2 YYEKEE (reference sequence). Trimming cost V 5 bases and J 0 bases, with 20 bases left between them.

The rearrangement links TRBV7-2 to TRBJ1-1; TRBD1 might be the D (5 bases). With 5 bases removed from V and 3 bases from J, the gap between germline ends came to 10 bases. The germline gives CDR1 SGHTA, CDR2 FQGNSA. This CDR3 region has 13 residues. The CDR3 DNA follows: TGTGCCAGCAGCACTCGACAGCACACTGAAGCTTTCTTT. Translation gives CASSTRQHTEAFF. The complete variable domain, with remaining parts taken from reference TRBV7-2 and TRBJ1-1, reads GAGVSQSPSNKVTEKGKDVELRCDPISGHTALYWYRQSLGQGLEFLIYFQGNSAPDKSGLPSDRFSAERTGGSVSTLTIQRTQQEDSAVYLCASSTRQHTEAFFGQGTRLTVV.

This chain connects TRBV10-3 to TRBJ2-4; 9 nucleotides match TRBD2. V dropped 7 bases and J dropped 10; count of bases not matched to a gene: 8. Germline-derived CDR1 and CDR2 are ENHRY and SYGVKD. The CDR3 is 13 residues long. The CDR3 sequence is CAINSGGSGIQYF. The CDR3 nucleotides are TGTGCCATCAACAGCGGGGGGAGTGGGATTCAGTACTTC.

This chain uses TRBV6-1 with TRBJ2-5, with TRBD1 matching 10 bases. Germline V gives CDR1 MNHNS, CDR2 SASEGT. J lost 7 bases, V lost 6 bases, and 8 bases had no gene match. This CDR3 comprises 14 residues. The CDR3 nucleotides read TGTGCCAGCAGCGGGGGGTGGACAGGGGGGACCCAGTACTTC. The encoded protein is CASSGGWTGGTQYF.

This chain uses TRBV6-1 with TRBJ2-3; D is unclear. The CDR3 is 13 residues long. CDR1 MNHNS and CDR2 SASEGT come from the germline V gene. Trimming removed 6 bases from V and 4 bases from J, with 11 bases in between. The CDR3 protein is CASRHLVADTQYF. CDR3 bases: TGTGCCAGCAGGCATCTAGTAGCAGATACGCAGTATTTT.

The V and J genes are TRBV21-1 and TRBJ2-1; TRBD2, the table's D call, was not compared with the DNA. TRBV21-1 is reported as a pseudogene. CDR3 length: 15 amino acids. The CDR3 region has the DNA TGTGCCAGCAGTCCTGAGGGAGCGGGGGGGTTTCAGCAGTTCTTC. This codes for CASSPEGAGGFQQFF.

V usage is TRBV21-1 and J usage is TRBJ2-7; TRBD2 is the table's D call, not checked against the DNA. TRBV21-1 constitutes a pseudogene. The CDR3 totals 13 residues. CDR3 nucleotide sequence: TGTGCCAGCAGCATGGGAGGTCGCTACGAGCAGTACTTC. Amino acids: CASSMGGRYEQYF.

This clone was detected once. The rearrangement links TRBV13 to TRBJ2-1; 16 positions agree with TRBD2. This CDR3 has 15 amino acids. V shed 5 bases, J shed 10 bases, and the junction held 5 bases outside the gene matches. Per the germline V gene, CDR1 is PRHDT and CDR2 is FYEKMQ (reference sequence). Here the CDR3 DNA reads TGTGCCAGCAGCGCCGAGGGACTAGCGGGGGGGGAGCAGTTCTTC. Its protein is CASSAEGLAGGEQFF. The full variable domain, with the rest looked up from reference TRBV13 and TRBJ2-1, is AAGVIQSPRHLIKEKRETATLKCYPIPRHDTVYWYQQGPGQDPQFLISFYEKMQSDKGSIPDRFSAQQFSDYHSELNMSSLELGDSALYFCASSAEGLAGGEQFFGPGTRLTVL.

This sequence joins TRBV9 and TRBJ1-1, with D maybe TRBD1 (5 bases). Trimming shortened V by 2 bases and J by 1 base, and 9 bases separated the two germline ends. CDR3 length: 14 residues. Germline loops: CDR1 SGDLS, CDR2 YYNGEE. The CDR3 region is CASSVGGTNTEAFF. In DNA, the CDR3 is TGTGCCAGCAGCGTGGGGGGGACGAACACTGAAGCTTTCTTT.

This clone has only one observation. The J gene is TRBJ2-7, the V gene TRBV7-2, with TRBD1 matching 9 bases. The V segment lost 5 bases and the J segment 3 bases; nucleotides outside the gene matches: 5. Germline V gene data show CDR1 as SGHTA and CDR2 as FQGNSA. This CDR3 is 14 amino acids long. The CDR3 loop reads CASSPGTGIYEQYF. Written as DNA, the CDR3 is TGTGCCAGCAGCCCCGGGACAGGGATCTACGAGCAGTACTTC.